This T cell receptor beta chain comes out of a study of T cell responses to AZD1222 COVID-19 vaccine. Whole-study context: Doses given second, at about 4 or about 12 weeks, were pooled.

Findings of the study overall: Mostly white British, mostly female donors; authors suggested clonal diversity may be underestimated. Repertoire sampling happened only post peak T cell response. Among AZD1222 vaccinees, only five or six were seropositive at baseline.

Profiled with immunoSEQ multiplex PCR; TCRdb holds only in-frame clones, not every one. This table holds around 120,000 clones, approximately 92% found once. To note about this clone: Its antigen is still unknown.

The V gene lost 4 bases and the J gene lost 0 bases, with 13 bases spanning the gap. Germline V gene sequence: CDR1 LGHNA, CDR2 YSLEER. The CDR3 length is 16 residues. The receptor comes from an adult in good health. The sequencing here drew on peripheral blood, taken on day 0 of AZD1222 vaccination. This chain joins TRBV4-3 and TRBJ1-3, with a weak D call TRBD1 (5 bases). The CDR3: CASSRAGPSSGNTIYF. CDR3 bases: TGCGCCAGCAGCCGAGCGGGACCGTCCTCTGGAAACACCATATATTTT.